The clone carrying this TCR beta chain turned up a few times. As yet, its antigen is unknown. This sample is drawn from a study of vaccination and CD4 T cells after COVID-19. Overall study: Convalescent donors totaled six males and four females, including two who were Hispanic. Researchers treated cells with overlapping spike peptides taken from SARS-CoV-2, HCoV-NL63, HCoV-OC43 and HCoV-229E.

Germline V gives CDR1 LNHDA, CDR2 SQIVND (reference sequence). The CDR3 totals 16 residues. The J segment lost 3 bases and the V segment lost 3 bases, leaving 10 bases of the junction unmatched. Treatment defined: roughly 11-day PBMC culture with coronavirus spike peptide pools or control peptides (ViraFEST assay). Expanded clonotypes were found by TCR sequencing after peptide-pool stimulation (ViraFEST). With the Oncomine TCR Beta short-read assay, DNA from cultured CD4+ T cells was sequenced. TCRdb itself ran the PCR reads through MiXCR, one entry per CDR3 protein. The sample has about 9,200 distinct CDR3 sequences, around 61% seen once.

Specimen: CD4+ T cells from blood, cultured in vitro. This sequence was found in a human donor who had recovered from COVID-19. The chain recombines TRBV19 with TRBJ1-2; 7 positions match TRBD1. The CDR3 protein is CASSIGLTGRDYGYTF. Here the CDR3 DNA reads TGTGCCAGTAGTATCGGACTGACAGGGAGGGACTATGGCTACACCTTC.